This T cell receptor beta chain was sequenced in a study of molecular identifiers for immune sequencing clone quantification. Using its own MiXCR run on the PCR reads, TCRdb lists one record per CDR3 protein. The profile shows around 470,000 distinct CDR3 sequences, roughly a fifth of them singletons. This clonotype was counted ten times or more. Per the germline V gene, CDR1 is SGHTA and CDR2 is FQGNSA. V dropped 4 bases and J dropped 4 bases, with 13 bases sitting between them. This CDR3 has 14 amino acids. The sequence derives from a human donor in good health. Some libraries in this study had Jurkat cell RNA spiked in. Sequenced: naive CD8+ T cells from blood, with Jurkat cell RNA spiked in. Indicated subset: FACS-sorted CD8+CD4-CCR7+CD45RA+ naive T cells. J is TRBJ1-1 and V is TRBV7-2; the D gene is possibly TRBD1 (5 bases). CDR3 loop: CASSSYGGGTEAFF. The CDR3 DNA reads TGTGCCAGCAGCTCCTACGGGGGGGGCACTGAAGCTTTCTTT.